Included here is one T cell receptor (beta chain) sequence, with context. Germline V gives CDR1 MGHDK, CDR2 SYGVNS. The CDR3 runs to 13 residues. The germline V and J ends were trimmed by 4 bases and 9 bases, with 13 bases remaining between them. The entry originates in a study of blood T cell repertoires in COVID-19. Study background: COVID-19 samples, acute and convalescent, were from the United States, Italy and Spain. Sources were T cells, B-cell-depleted T cells, or PBMCs; the material itself was cDNA or gDNA.

Methods used by the authors: By means of reference gene primer amplification, nucleated cell counts were estimated. TCRdb's table, derived via immunoSEQ multiplex PCR, lists solely in-frame clones and lacks some. V and J calls and clone size are copied from that table; D and trimming were computed from the DNA. The sample records about 80,000 clones, about 80% being singletons. The chain links TRBV25-1 to TRBJ1-3, with a possible D match to TRBD1 (5 bases). This clonotype was obtained from a man aged 80 or over with acute or convalescent COVID-19. The material sequenced was peripheral blood. CDR3 nucleotides: TGTGCCAGCAGTGGCGGGACTGCCGCCACCATATATTTT. This sequence encodes CASSGGTAATIYF.